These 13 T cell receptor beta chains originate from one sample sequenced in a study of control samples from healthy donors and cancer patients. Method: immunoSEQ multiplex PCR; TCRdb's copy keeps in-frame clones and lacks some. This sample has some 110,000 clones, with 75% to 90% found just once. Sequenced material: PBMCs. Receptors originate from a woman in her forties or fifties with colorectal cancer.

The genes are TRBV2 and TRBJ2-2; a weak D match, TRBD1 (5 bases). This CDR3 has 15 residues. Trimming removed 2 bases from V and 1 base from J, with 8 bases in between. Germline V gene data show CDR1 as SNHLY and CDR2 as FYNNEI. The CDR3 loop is CASSEQGENTGELFF. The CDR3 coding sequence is TGTGCCAGCAGTGAACAGGGCGAGAACACCGGGGAGCTGTTTTTT.

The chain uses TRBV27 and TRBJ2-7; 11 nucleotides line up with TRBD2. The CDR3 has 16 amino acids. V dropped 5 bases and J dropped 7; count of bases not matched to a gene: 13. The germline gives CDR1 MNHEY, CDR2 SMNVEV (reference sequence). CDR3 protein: CASSQTRTSGPREQYF. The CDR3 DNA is TGTGCCAGCAGTCAAACTCGGACTAGCGGGCCTCGGGAGCAGTACTTC.

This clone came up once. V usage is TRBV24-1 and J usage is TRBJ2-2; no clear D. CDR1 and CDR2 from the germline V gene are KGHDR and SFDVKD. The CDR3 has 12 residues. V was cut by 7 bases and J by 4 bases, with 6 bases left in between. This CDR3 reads CATSELTGELFF. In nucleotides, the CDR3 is TGTGCCACCAGCGAGCTCACCGGGGAGCTGTTTTTT.

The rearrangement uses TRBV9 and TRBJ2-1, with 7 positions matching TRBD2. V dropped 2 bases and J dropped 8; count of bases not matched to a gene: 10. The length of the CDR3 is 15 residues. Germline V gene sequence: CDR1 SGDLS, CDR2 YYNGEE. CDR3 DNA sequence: TGTGCCAGCAGCGTCGGCGCTAGCGGTCTCGATGAGCAGTTCTTC. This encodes CASSVGASGLDEQFF.

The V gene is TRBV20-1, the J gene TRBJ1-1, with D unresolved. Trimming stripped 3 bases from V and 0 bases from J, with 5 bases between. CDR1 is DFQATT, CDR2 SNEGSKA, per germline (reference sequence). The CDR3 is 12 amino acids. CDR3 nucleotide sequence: TGCAGTGCTAGTCGGGTGAACACTGAAGCTTTCTTT. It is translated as CSASRVNTEAFF.

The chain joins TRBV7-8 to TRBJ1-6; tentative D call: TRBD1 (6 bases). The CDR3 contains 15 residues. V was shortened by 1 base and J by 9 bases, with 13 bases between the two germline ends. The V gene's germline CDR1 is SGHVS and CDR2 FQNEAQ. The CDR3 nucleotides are TGTGCCAGCAGCTTAGGCCAGGGGAACCGTTCACCCCTCCACTTT. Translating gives CASSLGQGNRSPLHF. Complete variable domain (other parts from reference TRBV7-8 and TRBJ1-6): GAGVSQSPRYKVAKRGQDVALRCDPISGHVSLFWYQQALGQGPEFLTYFQNEAQLDKSGLPSDRFFAERPEGSVSTLKIQRTQQEDSAVYLCASSLGQGNRSPLHFGNGTRLTVT.

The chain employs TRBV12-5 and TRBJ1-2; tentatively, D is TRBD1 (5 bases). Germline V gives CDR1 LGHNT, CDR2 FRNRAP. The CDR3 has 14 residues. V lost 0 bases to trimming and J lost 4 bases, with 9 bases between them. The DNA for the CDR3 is TGTGCTAGTGGTTTGGTACGGGGGGGCTATGGCTACACCTTC. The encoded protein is CASGLVRGGYGYTF.

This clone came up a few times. The CDR3 loop is CATSPGGLADPEQYF. The CDR3 coding sequence is TGTGCCACCAGCCCTGGAGGACTAGCGGACCCCGAGCAGTACTTC. The chain recombines TRBV15 with TRBJ2-7; TRBD2 agrees at 10 bases. Germline CDR1 is LNHNV and CDR2 is YYDKDF (reference sequence). The V and J ends lost 5 bases and 6 bases, in that order; junction bases with no gene match: 10. The CDR3 extends over 15 amino acids.

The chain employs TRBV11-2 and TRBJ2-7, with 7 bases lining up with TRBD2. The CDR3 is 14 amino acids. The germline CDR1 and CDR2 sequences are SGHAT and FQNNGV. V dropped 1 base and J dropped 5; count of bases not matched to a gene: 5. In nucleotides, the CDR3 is TGTGCCAGCAGCTTAGTTGCGGGAGTCGACGAGCAGTACTTC. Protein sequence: CASSLVAGVDEQYF.

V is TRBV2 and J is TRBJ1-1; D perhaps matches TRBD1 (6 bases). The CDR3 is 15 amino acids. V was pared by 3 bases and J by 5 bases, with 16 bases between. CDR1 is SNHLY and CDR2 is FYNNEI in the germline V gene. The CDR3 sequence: CASSDEGRGGTEAFF. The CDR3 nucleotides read TGTGCCAGCAGTGATGAGGGCAGGGGAGGGACTGAAGCTTTCTTT.

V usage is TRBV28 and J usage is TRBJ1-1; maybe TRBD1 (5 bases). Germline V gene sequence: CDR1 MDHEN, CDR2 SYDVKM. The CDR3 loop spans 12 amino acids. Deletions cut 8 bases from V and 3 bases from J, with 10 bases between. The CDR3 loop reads CASSEGDTEAFF. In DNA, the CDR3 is TGTGCCAGCTCCGAAGGGGACACTGAAGCTTTCTTT.

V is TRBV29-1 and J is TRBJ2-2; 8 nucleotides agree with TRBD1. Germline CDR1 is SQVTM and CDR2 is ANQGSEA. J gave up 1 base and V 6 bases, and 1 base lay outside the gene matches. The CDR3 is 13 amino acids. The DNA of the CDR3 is TGCAGCGTCGGACAGGGGAACACCGGGGAGCTGTTTTTT. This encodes CSVGQGNTGELFF.

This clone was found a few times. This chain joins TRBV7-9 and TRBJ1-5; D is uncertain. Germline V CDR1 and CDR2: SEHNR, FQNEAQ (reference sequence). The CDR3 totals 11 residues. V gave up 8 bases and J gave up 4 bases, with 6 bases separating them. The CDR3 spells CASGENQPQHF. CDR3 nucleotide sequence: TGTGCCAGCGGGGAGAATCAGCCCCAGCATTTT.